This T cell receptor (beta chain) derives from a study of cytomegalovirus exposure and HLA in healthy donors. PCR involved 60 Vbeta and 13 Jbeta primers. The data were produced by immunoSEQ multiplex PCR, yet TCRdb's version contains in-frame clones alone and is incomplete. The table records roughly 130,000 clones, approximately 72% of them present only once. As regards this clone: Its antigen remains unidentified.

Findings of the study overall: The authors later linked a missense DCLRE1C variant to TCR beta V- and J-gene trimming. A few chains linked to CMV were shown in vitro to be specific for CMV antigens.

This CDR3 is built from 13 residues. Losses at the gene ends were 6 bases for V and 8 bases for J; bases not matched to a gene: 3. Germline values: CDR1 LNHDA, CDR2 SQIVND (reference sequence). V gene TRBV19 combines with J gene TRBJ2-4, with TRBD2 matching 11 bases. The origin of this receptor is a man younger than 35 in good health and CMV-seronegative. Material: PBMCs. In DNA, the CDR3 is TGTGCCAGTAGGGTAGCGGGAGGGGACATTCAGTACTTC. It is translated as CASRVAGGDIQYF.